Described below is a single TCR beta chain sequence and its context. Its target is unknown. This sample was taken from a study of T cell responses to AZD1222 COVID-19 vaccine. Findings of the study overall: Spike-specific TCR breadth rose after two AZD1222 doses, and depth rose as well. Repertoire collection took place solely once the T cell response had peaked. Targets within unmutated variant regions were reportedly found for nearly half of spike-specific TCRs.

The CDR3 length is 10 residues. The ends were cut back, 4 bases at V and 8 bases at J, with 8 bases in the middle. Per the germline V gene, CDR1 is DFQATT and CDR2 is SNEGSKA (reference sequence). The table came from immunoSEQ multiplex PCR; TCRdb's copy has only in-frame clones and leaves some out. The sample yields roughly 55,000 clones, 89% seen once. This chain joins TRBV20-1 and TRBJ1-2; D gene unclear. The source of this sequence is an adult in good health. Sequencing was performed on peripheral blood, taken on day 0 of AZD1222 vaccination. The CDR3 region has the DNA TGCAGTGCTAACGTCGTGGGCTACACCTTC. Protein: CSANVVGYTF.